Reported below is one T cell receptor (beta chain). Its specificity is unknown. Distinct nucleotide sequences in the sample also encode this CDR3. The sample belongs to a study of cytomegalovirus exposure and HLA in healthy donors. Donors were ostensibly healthy at sampling, although undocumented immune exposures were probable. V was clipped by 1 base and J by 3 bases, with 11 bases between them. CDR1 is SGHNT, CDR2 YYREEE, per germline (reference sequence). The CDR3 is 15 amino acids. The PCR had 60 Vbeta and 13 Jbeta primers. Here immunoSEQ multiplex PCR was the method, and the copy in TCRdb shows in-frame clones only, minus some. This sample yields almost 200,000 clones, of which about 76% are seen a single time; approximately 0.4% belongs to the top ten. Study-wide findings and caveats: Available immune exposure information covered CMV serostatus only. Cytomegalovirus association was assigned to approximately 180 TCR beta chains.

V is TRBV5-4 and J is TRBJ2-1; tentatively, D is TRBD2 (6 bases). The sequence derives from a male donor in good health and CMV-seropositive. The specimen sequenced was PBMCs. The CDR3 DNA reads TGTGCCAGCAGCTTGATGGGGGGAGGCTACAATGAGCAGTTCTTC. This sequence encodes CASSLMGGGYNEQFF. Filled out from reference TRBV5-4 and TRBJ2-1, the complete variable domain reads ETGVTQSPTHLIKTRGQQVTLRCSSQSGHNTVSWYQQALGQGPQFIFQYYREEENGRGNFPPRFSGLQFPNYSSELNVNALELDDSALYLCASSLMGGGYNEQFFGPGTRLTVL.